Shown below are 5 T cell receptor beta chains from a single sample sequenced in a study of Graves' ophthalmopathy and Graves' hyperthyroidism. Using RNA transcripts, the TCR beta CDR3 regions were amplified. A first-round RT-PCR used HTBI primers, followed by a second-round multiplex PCR. MiXCR, run by TCRdb on the multiplex PCR reads, gives a single entry per CDR3 protein. The sample includes roughly 1.1 million distinct CDR3 sequences, about 38% of them seen just once. The specimen was peripheral blood or thyroid tissue (not recorded which). These TCRs come from an adult man with Graves' hyperthyroidism.

This clonotype occurred a few times. One base away lies a much larger clone, so this may be a sequencing read error. This chain links TRBV20-1 with TRBJ1-6; D is uncertain. V gave up 0 bases and J gave up 14 bases, with 11 bases separating them. This CDR3 region has 12 residues. The germline V gene encodes CDR1 DFQATT and CDR2 SNEGSKA (reference sequence). CDR3 DNA sequence: TGCAGTGCTAGAGATCTAACGTTGTCCCTCCACTTT. It codes for CSARDLTLSLHF.

In this sample, this clonotype turned up many times. The junction departs from the called germline gene at one end, perhaps through a read error. The V call is TRBV29-1, the J call TRBJ2-5, with 8 bases fitting TRBD2. The length of the CDR3 is 12 residues. Germline CDR1 SQVTM, CDR2 ANQGSEA. The CDR3 DNA reads as TGCACCGTTACGGGAGGGGAAGAGACCCAGTACTTC. Amino acid sequence: CTVTGGEETQYF. The full variable domain, its missing parts supplied by reference TRBV29-1 and TRBJ2-5, is SAVISQKPSRDICQRGTSLTIQCQVDSQVTMMFWYRQQPGQSLTLIATANQGSEATYESGFVIDKFPISRPNLTFSTLTVSNMSPEDSSIYLCTVTGGEETQYFGPGTRLLVL.

This clonotype was counted between two and nine times. This may be a read error, as it is one base from a much larger clone. The chain carries TRBV20-1 and TRBJ2-5, with D maybe TRBD1 (6 bases). The length of the CDR3 is 19 residues. Trimming took off 0 bases at V and 2 bases at J, with 25 bases between the two ends. From germline, CDR1 is DFQATT and CDR2 SNEGSKA (reference sequence). As DNA, the CDR3 is TGCAGTGCTAGAGATGCAGCACAGGGCGGGTTCAGGTTACAAGAGACCCAGTACTTC. Protein: CSARDAAQGGFRLQETQYF.

This clonotype has a count of ten or more. V usage is TRBV11-2 and J usage is TRBJ1-1; a weak D match, TRBD1 (5 bases). The germline CDR1 and CDR2 sequences are SGHAT and FQNNGV. The length of the CDR3 is 13 residues. V lost 2 bases, J lost 7 bases, and 11 bases lay in between. CDR3 DNA: TGTGCCAGCAGCTTATTATCGACAGTTGAAGCTTTCTTT. Its translation: CASSLLSTVEAFF.

This clonotype was seen a few times. The chain carries TRBV20-1 and TRBJ1-5; 7 nucleotides agree with TRBD1. With 6 bases clipped from V and 7 bases from J, the junction kept 9 bases outside the gene matches. Looked up from germline, CDR1 is DFQATT and CDR2 is SNEGSKA (reference sequence). This CDR3 has 13 amino acids. As DNA, the CDR3 is TGCAGTGCCCCAGGGGGAGAAGGACAGCCCCAGCATTTT. As protein: CSAPGGEGQPQHF.